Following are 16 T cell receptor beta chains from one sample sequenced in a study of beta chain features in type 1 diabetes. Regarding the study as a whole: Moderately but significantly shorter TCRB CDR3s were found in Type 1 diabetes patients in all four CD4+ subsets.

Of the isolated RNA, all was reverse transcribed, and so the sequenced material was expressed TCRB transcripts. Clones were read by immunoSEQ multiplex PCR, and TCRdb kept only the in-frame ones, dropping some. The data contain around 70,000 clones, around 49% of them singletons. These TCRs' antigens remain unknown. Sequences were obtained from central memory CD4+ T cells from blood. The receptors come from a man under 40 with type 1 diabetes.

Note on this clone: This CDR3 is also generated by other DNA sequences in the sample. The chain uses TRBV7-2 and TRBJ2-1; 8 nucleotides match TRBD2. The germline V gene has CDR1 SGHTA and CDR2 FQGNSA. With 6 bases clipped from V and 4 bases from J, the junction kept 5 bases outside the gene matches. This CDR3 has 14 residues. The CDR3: CASSRTSGYNEQFF. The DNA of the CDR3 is TGTGCCAGCAGTCGAACTAGCGGATACAATGAGCAGTTCTTC.

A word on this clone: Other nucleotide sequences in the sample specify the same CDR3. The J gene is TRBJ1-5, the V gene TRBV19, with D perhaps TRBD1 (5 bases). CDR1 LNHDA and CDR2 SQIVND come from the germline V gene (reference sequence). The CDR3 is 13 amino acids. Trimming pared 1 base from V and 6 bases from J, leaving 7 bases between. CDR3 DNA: TGTGCCAGTAGTATAGGGGGGGGTCAGCCCCAGCATTTT. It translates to CASSIGGGQPQHF.

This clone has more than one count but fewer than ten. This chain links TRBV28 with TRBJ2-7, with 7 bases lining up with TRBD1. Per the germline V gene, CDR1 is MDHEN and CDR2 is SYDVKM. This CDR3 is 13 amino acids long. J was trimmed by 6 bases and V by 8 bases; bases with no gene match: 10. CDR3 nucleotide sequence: TGTGCCAGCCTCGACAGGGATCTCCTCGAGCAGTACTTC. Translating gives CASLDRDLLEQYF.

CDR3 region: CASRPGQTEYTEAFF. The CDR3 DNA reads as TGTGCCAGCAGGCCGGGACAGACAGAGTACACTGAAGCTTTCTTT. V gene TRBV6-1 combines with J gene TRBJ1-1; 7 positions agree with TRBD1. Germline loops: CDR1 MNHNS, CDR2 SASEGT. The CDR3 is 15 amino acids. Trimming removed 6 bases from V and 3 bases from J; junction bases left unmatched: 10.

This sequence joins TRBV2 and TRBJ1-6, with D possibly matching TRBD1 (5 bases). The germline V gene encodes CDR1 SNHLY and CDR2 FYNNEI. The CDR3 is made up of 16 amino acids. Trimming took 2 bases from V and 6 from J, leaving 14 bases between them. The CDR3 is CASSERGLGGNSPLHF. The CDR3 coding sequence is TGTGCCAGCAGTGAAAGGGGCCTCGGGGGTAATTCACCCCTCCACTTT.

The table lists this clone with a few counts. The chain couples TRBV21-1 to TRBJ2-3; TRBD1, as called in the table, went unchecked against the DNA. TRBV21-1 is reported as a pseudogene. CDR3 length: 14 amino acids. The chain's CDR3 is CAGPDRERTDTQYF. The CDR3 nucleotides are TGTGCCGGACCGGACAGGGAACGCACAGATACGCAGTATTTT.

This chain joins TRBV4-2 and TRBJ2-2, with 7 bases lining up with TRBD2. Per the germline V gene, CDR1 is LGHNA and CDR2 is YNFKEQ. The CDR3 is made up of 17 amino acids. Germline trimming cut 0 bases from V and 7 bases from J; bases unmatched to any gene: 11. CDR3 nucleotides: TGTGCCAGCAGCCAAGATCATGGGGCCCGGGGGGTCGGGGAGCTGTTTTTT. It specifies CASSQDHGARGVGELFF.

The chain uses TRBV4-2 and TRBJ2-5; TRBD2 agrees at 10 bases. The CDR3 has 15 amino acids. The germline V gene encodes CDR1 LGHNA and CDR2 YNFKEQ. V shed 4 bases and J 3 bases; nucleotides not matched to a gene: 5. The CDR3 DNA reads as TGTGCCAGCAGCCGACAGAGCGGGGGGGAAGAGACCCAGTACTTC. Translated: CASSRQSGGEETQYF.

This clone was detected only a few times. The CDR3 loop is CAWSVGRNTEAFF. As DNA, the CDR3 is TGTGCCTGGAGTGTCGGTCGGAACACTGAAGCTTTCTTT. The V and J genes are TRBV30 and TRBJ1-1; D uncertain. The V end lost 0 bases, the J end lost 1 base, and 6 bases lay between the germline ends. The CDR3 covers 13 residues. The germline gives CDR1 GTSNPN, CDR2 SVGIG (reference sequence).

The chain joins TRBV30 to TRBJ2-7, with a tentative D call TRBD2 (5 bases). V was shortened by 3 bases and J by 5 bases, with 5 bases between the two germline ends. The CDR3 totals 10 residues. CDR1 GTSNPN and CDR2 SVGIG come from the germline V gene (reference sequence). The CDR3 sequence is CAWRRDEQYF. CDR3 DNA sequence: TGTGCCTGGAGGAGGGACGAGCAGTACTTC. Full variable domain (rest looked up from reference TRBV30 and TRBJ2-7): SQTIHQWPATLVQPVGSPLSLECTVEGTSNPNLYWYRQAAGRGLQLLFYSVGIGQISSEVPQNLSASRPQDRQFILSSKKLLLSDSGFYLCAWRRDEQYFGPGTRLTVT.

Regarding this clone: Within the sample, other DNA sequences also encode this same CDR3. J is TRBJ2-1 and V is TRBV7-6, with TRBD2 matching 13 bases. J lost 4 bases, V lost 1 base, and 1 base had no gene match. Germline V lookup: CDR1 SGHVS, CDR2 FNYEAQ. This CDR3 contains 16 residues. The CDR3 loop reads CASSLGTSGSYNEQFF. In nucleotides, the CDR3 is TGTGCCAGCAGCTTAGGGACTAGCGGGAGTTACAATGAGCAGTTCTTC.

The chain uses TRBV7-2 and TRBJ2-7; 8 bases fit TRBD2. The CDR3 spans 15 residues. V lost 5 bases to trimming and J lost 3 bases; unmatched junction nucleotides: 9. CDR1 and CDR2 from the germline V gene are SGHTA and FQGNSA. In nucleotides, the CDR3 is TGTGCCAGCAGCCCCCGGAGCGGGAGTAACTACGAGCAGTACTTC. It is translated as CASSPRSGSNYEQYF.

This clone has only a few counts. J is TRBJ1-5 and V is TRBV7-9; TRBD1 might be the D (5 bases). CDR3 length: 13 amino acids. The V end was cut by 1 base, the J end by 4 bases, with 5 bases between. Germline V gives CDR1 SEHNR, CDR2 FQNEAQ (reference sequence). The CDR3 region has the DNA TGTGCCAGCAGCTTAGACAGGAATCAGCCCCAGCATTTT. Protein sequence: CASSLDRNQPQHF.

As DNA, the CDR3 is TGTGCCAGCAGCTTAGAGAGGGCAGATACGCAGTATTTT. Amino acid sequence: CASSLERADTQYF. The genes are TRBV11-2 and TRBJ2-3, with a weak D call TRBD2 (5 bases). This CDR3 contains 13 residues. CDR1 is SGHAT and CDR2 is FQNNGV in the germline V gene. Trimming removed 0 bases at V and 4 bases at J, with 5 bases between.

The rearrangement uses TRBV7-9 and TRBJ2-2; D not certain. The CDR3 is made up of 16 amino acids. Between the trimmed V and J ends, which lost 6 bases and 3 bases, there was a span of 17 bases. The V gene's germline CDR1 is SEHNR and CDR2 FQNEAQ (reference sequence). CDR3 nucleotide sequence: TGTGCCAGCAGATTCGGCTCCCGTCAGGACACCGGGGAGCTGTTTTTT. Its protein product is CASRFGSRQDTGELFF.

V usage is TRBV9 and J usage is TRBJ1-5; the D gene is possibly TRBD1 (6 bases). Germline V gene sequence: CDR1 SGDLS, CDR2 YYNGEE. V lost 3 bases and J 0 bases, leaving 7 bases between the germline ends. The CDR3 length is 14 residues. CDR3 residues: CASSGTDSNQPQHF. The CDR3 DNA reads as TGTGCCAGCAGCGGGACAGATAGCAATCAGCCCCAGCATTTT.